The 6 T cell receptor beta chains presented below share a single source sample, sequenced in a study of shared clonotypes between healthy human individuals. The assay was immunoSEQ multiplex PCR, and TCRdb's table has in-frame clones only and misses some. Of just over 2,000,000 clones in the sample, 90% to 95% were seen once. Material for sequencing was naive CD4+ T cells sorted from blood. The sample's subset: CD45RA+ positively selected. The receptors here all came from a man younger than 35 in good health.

This sequence joins TRBV9 and TRBJ2-1; 8 bases fit TRBD2. Germline CDR1 is SGDLS and CDR2 is YYNGEE. The CDR3 is 16 amino acids. J was trimmed by 2 bases and V by 0 bases; bases with no gene match: 4. The CDR3 protein is CASSVVGAGAYNEQFF. The CDR3 DNA reads as TGTGCCAGCAGCGTAGTAGGAGCGGGAGCCTACAATGAGCAGTTCTTC.

This chain links TRBV19 with TRBJ1-6; 7 nucleotides agree with TRBD1. CDR1 is LNHDA, CDR2 SQIVND, per germline (reference sequence). Losses at the gene ends were 6 bases for V and 2 bases for J; bases not matched to a gene: 4. This CDR3 spans 15 amino acids. CDR3 nucleotides: TGTGCCAGTAGCCGACAGGGCACCTATAATTCACCCCTCCACTTT. This codes for CASSRQGTYNSPLHF.

J is TRBJ2-1 and V is TRBV11-2; maybe TRBD1 (6 bases). The germline V gene has CDR1 SGHAT and CDR2 FQNNGV. Between the trimmed V and J ends, which lost 5 bases and 4 bases, there was a span of 15 bases. The CDR3 is 15 amino acids. The CDR3 nucleotides read TGTGCCAGCAGCGCGATTAGGGGGATTTACAATGAGCAGTTCTTC. It translates to CASSAIRGIYNEQFF.

J is TRBJ2-7 and V is TRBV5-4; 13 bases align to TRBD2. The length of the CDR3 is 15 residues. Trimming cost V 0 bases and J 8 bases; bases outside gene matches: 5. CDR1 and CDR2 from the germline V gene are SGHNT and YYREEE (reference sequence). CDR3 loop: CASSLGLAGGPKQYF. The CDR3 coding sequence is TGTGCCAGCAGCTTGGGACTAGCGGGAGGACCCAAGCAGTACTTC. Looking up the rest from reference TRBV5-4 and TRBJ2-7 gives the full variable domain: ETGVTQSPTHLIKTRGQQVTLRCSSQSGHNTVSWYQQALGQGPQFIFQYYREEENGRGNFPPRFSGLQFPNYSSELNVNALELDDSALYLCASSLGLAGGPKQYFGPGTRLTVT.

The V call is TRBV6-5, the J call TRBJ1-1; D ambiguous. In germline, CDR1 is MNHEY, CDR2 SVGAGI. The length of the CDR3 is 15 residues. Trimming pared 0 bases from V and 2 bases from J, leaving 10 bases between. The CDR3 DNA is TGTGCCAGCAGTTACTCGGCCGCGGGTAACACTGAAGCTTTCTTT. It is translated as CASSYSAAGNTEAFF.

The chain is built from TRBV7-9 and TRBJ2-5; D call uncertain. Germline CDR1 is SEHNR and CDR2 is FQNEAQ (reference sequence). CDR3 length: 13 residues. Trimming shortened V by 5 bases and J by 3 bases, and 10 bases separated the two germline ends. CDR3 sequence (DNA): TGTGCCAGCAGCCTAGATGCAAAAGAGACCCAGTACTTC. This codes for CASSLDAKETQYF.